This T cell receptor beta chain was sequenced during a study of T cells expressing NK-cell markers. Study-wide background: Most of the eight sequenced donors were HCMV-seropositive; one was seronegative.

As to this clonotype: The antigen is unknown.

Reprocessing the 5' RACE reads, TCRdb reports a single entry for every CDR3 protein and omits DNA. The table for this sample gives a few hundred thousand distinct CDR3 sequences. General observations from the study: Among a handful of donors, these clonotypes also ranked first in the CD3+CD56-NKG2C+ fraction. Of CD8+ T cells, roughly 1.0-7.0% belonged to dominant NKG2C+ clonotypes in 5 to 7 donors.

The length of the CDR3 is 14 residues. Germline CDR1 SNHLY, CDR2 FYNNEI. The sequenced sample consisted of blood T cells: a sorted CD56 or NKG2C T cell subset, CD4+ or CD8+ T cells, or bulk PBMC T cells (not recorded which). V is TRBV2 and J is TRBJ2-7; TCRdb returns TRBD1, unconfirmable since there is no DNA. This TCR was recovered from a man between 18 and 69 years old in good health. This CDR3 is CASRREGQNYEQYF.